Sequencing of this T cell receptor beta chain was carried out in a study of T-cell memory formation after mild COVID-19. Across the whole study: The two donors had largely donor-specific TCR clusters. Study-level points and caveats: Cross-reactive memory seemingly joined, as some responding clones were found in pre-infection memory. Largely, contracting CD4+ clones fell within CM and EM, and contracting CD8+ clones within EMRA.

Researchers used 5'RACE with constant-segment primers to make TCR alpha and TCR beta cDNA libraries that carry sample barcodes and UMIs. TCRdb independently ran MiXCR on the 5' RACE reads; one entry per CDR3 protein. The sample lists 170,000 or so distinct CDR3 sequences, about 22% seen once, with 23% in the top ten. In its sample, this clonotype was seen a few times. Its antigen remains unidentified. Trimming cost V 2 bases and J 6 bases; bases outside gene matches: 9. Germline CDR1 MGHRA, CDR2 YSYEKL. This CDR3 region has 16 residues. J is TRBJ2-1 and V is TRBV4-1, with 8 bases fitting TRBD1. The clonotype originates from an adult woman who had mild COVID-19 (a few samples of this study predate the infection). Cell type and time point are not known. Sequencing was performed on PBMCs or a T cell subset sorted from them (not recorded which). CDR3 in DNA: TGCGCCAGCAGCCAAAACCGGGACAGGCTTTTCAATGAGCAGTTCTTC. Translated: CASSQNRDRLFNEQFF.